The rows below give T cell receptor beta chains drawn from one sample of a study of T cell responses to AZD1222 COVID-19 vaccine. TCRdb's table, derived via immunoSEQ multiplex PCR, lists solely in-frame clones and lacks some. Here the sample spans roughly 67,000 clones, around nine tenths being singletons. The sample in question was peripheral blood, obtained on day 0 of AZD1222 vaccination. These TCRs come from an adult in good health. Each CDR3 is given with its conserved first and last residue. The D gene is left open where the match is weak. Some rows mark clone size as missing; the rest say once, few, many or name a class of expanded clone.

v_call: TRBV18; clone_size: .; d_call: .; j_call: TRBJ1-2; cdr3_aa: CASSPETSYGYTF; cdr3_nt: TGTGCCAGCTCACCAGAGACAAGCTATGGCTACACCTTC
v_call: TRBV6-2/TRBV6-3; clone_size: once; d_call: .; j_call: TRBJ1-1; cdr3_aa: CASSIGGGTEAFF; cdr3_nt: TGTGCCAGCAGTATCGGGGGAGGCACTGAAGCTTTCTTT
v_call: TRBV6-2/TRBV6-3; clone_size: .; d_call: .; j_call: TRBJ2-6; cdr3_aa: CASSPAAGANVLTF; cdr3_nt: TGTGCCAGCAGCCCGGCGGCTGGGGCCAACGTCCTGACTTTC
v_call: TRBV28; clone_size: .; d_call: TRBD1; j_call: TRBJ1-5; cdr3_aa: CASRSYRGSNQPQHF; cdr3_nt: TGTGCCAGCAGGTCGTACAGGGGAAGCAATCAGCCCCAGCATTTT
v_call: TRBV19; clone_size: medium-sized; d_call: TRBD1; j_call: TRBJ2-7; cdr3_aa: CATTGDRDYEQYF; cdr3_nt: TGTGCCACCACAGGGGACAGGGACTACGAGCAGTACTTC
v_call: TRBV20-1; clone_size: .; d_call: .; j_call: TRBJ2-7; cdr3_aa: CSASLGQGYEQYF; cdr3_nt: TGCAGTGCTAGTTTGGGGCAGGGCTACGAGCAGTACTTC
v_call: TRBV10-1; clone_size: once; d_call: .; j_call: TRBJ2-2; cdr3_aa: CASRAIGGAGELFF; cdr3_nt: TGCGCCAGCAGGGCGATAGGAGGGGCCGGGGAGCTGTTTTTT
v_call: TRBV29-1; clone_size: once; d_call: TRBD2; j_call: TRBJ2-1; cdr3_aa: CSVNGLELHEQFF; cdr3_nt: TGCAGCGTTAACGGACTAGAGCTACATGAGCAGTTCTTC
v_call: TRBV6-2/TRBV6-3; clone_size: once; d_call: TRBD2; j_call: TRBJ2-3; cdr3_aa: CASSNQAGSTDTQYF; cdr3_nt: TGTGCCAGCAGTAATCAAGCGGGGAGCACAGATACGCAGTATTTT
v_call: TRBV24-1; clone_size: .; d_call: TRBD2; j_call: TRBJ2-2; cdr3_aa: CATRGGRGTGELFF; cdr3_nt: TGTGCCACCAGGGGCGGGAGGGGCACCGGGGAGCTGTTTTTT
v_call: TRBV6-5; clone_size: .; d_call: .; j_call: TRBJ1-2; cdr3_aa: CASRTHRAGYTF; cdr3_nt: TGTGCCAGCAGAACACACAGGGCTGGCTACACCTTC
v_call: TRBV3-1/TRBV3-2; clone_size: .; d_call: .; j_call: TRBJ1-5; cdr3_aa: CASSASGGAIQPQHF; cdr3_nt: TGTGCCAGCAGCGCCTCGGGGGGCGCGATTCAGCCCCAGCATTTT
v_call: TRBV15; clone_size: .; d_call: .; j_call: TRBJ1-1; cdr3_aa: CATSRSGDFEAFF; cdr3_nt: TGTGCCACCAGCAGGTCGGGTGACTTTGAAGCTTTCTTT
v_call: TRBV7-7; clone_size: .; d_call: TRBD2; j_call: TRBJ2-1; cdr3_aa: CASSLGTSGSNEQFF; cdr3_nt: TGTGCCAGCAGCCTCGGGACTAGCGGGAGTAATGAGCAGTTCTTC
v_call: TRBV7-2; clone_size: .; d_call: TRBD1; j_call: TRBJ2-5; cdr3_aa: CASSLRPNFISGTGKTQYF; cdr3_nt: TGTGCCAGCAGCTTACGCCCGAACTTTATCTCCGGGACAGGGAAGACCCAGTACTTC
v_call: TRBV28; clone_size: .; d_call: .; j_call: TRBJ1-1; cdr3_aa: CASSTGGTEAFF; cdr3_nt: TGTGCCAGCAGTACGGGGGGCACTGAAGCTTTCTTT
v_call: TRBV15; clone_size: .; d_call: .; j_call: TRBJ2-1; cdr3_aa: CATRRDRRPYNEQFF; cdr3_nt: TGTGCCACTCGGAGGGACAGAAGACCCTACAATGAGCAGTTCTTC
v_call: TRBV5-8; clone_size: .; d_call: TRBD2; j_call: TRBJ2-3; cdr3_aa: CASSSTRLAGQTDTQYF; cdr3_nt: TGTGCCAGCAGCTCCACTCGACTAGCGGGACAGACAGATACGCAGTATTTT
v_call: TRBV5-1; clone_size: .; d_call: .; j_call: TRBJ1-2; cdr3_aa: CASSLGSGEGGYTF; cdr3_nt: TGCGCCAGCAGCTTAGGATCAGGGGAAGGTGGCTACACCTTC
v_call: TRBV7-9; clone_size: .; d_call: TRBD2; j_call: TRBJ2-1; cdr3_aa: CASRSLAVAYNEQFF; cdr3_nt: TGTGCCAGCAGGTCTCTAGCGGTTGCCTACAATGAGCAGTTCTTC
v_call: TRBV5-1; clone_size: .; d_call: .; j_call: TRBJ1-2; cdr3_aa: CASSLLQFAWIF; cdr3_nt: TGCGCCAGCAGCTTGTTGCAGTTTGCGTGGATCTTC
v_call: TRBV7-9; clone_size: .; d_call: TRBD2; j_call: TRBJ2-7; cdr3_aa: CASSPTSGSLDEQYF; cdr3_nt: TGTGCCAGCAGCCCCACTAGCGGGAGTTTGGACGAGCAGTACTTC